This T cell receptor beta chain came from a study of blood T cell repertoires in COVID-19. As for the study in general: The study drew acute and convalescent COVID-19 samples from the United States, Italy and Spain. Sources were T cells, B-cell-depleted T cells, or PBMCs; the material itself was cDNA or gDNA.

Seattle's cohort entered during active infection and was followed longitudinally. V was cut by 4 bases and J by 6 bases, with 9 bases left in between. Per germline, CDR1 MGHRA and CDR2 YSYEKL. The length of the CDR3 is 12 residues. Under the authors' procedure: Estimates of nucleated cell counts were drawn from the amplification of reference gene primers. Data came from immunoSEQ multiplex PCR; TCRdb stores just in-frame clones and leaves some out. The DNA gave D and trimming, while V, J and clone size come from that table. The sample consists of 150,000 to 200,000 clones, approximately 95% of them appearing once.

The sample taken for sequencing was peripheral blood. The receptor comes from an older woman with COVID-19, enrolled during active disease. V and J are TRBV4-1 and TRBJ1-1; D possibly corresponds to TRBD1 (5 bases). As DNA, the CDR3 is TGCGCCAGCAGCCTAGTAGGGGCTGAAGCTTTCTTT. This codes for CASSLVGAEAFF.